The 21 T cell receptor beta chains given below trace back to one sample, sequenced in a study of molecular identifiers for immune sequencing clone quantification. MiXCR was run by TCRdb on the PCR reads, yielding one entry per CDR3 protein. This sample has more than 60,000 distinct CDR3 sequences, with 15% to 20% found just once. Sequencing was performed on naive CD8+ T cells from blood, with Jurkat cell RNA spiked in. Subset meaning: FACS-sorted CD8+CD4-CCR7+CD45RA+ naive T cells. The source is a human donor in good health. Some libraries in this study had Jurkat cell RNA spiked in.

This clonotype was picked up many times. The gene calls are TRBV12-3 or TRBV12-4 and TRBJ2-5; TRBD2 aligns across 8 bases. V gave up 5 bases and J gave up 4 bases; unmatched junction bases: 12. This CDR3 is 16 amino acids long. CDR3 amino acids: CASSGGGGTSGETQYF. CDR3 in DNA: TGTGCCAGCAGTGGGGGCGGCGGTACTAGCGGAGAGACCCAGTACTTC.

The table lists this clonotype with many counts. The chain links TRBV11-3 to TRBJ2-7; 8 bases are shared with TRBD1. The V segment lost 3 bases and the J segment 2 bases; nucleotides outside the gene matches: 3. Germline V CDR1 and CDR2: SGHNT, YENEEA. This CDR3 contains 14 residues. In DNA form, the CDR3 reads TGTGCCAGCAGCTTGTGGGGACAGGCCTACGAGCAGTACTTC. Its protein is CASSLWGQAYEQYF.

This clonotype was seen only a few times. The V call is TRBV7-9, the J call TRBJ2-1, with D perhaps TRBD1 (7 bases). Trimming shortened V by 5 bases and J by 12 bases, and 26 bases separated the two germline ends. The V gene's germline CDR1 is SEHNR and CDR2 FQNEAQ (reference sequence). CDR3 size: 16 residues. The DNA of the CDR3 is TGTGCCAGCAGCGCTCGCGGGACAGCCTCATACAATTCGCAGTTCTTC. This sequence encodes CASSARGTASYNSQFF.

This clonotype was detected many times. The chain joins TRBV19 to TRBJ1-1; TRBD1 matches 9 bases. The CDR3 spans 15 residues. In germline, CDR1 is LNHDA, CDR2 SQIVND (reference sequence). Unmatched junction bases numbered 8, after V lost 5 bases and J lost 4 bases. The CDR3 region has the DNA TGTGCCAGTAGTGCAACAGGGGGCTATGGCACTGAAGCTTTCTTT. It codes for CASSATGGYGTEAFF.

This clonotype was counted many times. The chain carries TRBV29-1 and TRBJ2-1; 8 bases line up with TRBD1. This CDR3 region has 13 residues. Germline loops: CDR1 SQVTM, CDR2 ANQGSEA. V lost 6 bases, J lost 4 bases, and 5 bases stayed unmatched. As DNA, the CDR3 is TGCAGCGTGGAGACAGGGGAGTACAATGAGCAGTTCTTC. Translating gives CSVETGEYNEQFF.

The rearrangement uses TRBV4-1 and TRBJ1-2, with TRBD1 matching 9 bases. The CDR3 is 15 residues long. Trimming took 2 bases from V and 7 from J; bases not matched to a gene: 8. From germline, CDR1 is MGHRA and CDR2 YSYEKL. Here the CDR3 reads CASSQWETGGSGYTF. CDR3 nucleotide sequence: TGCGCCAGCAGCCAATGGGAAACAGGGGGCTCTGGCTACACCTTC.

This chain connects TRBV5-4 to TRBJ2-1, with 8 nucleotides matching TRBD2. CDR1 and CDR2 from the germline V gene are SGHNT and YYREEE (reference sequence). V lost 4 bases, J lost 0 bases, and 6 bases stayed unmatched. The CDR3 totals 16 residues. CDR3: CASSASGTSSYNEQFF. In DNA form, the CDR3 reads TGTGCCAGCAGCGCCTCCGGGACTAGCTCCTACAATGAGCAGTTCTTC. Looking up the rest from reference TRBV5-4 and TRBJ2-1 gives the full variable domain: ETGVTQSPTHLIKTRGQQVTLRCSSQSGHNTVSWYQQALGQGPQFIFQYYREEENGRGNFPPRFSGLQFPNYSSELNVNALELDDSALYLCASSASGTSSYNEQFFGPGTRLTVL.

There are many counts of this clonotype. The chain recombines TRBV24-1 with TRBJ2-1, with 11 bases that match TRBD2. CDR3 length equals 15 residues. J gave up 6 bases and V 3 bases, and 3 bases lay outside the gene matches. The germline gives CDR1 KGHDR, CDR2 SFDVKD. Here the CDR3 DNA reads TGTGCCACCAGTGATGGGCTAGCGGGAGGCAATGAGCAGTTCTTC. This gives the protein CATSDGLAGGNEQFF.

This clonotype has ten or more counts. The rearrangement joins TRBV13 to TRBJ1-5, with 9 positions matching TRBD1. The germline V gene encodes CDR1 PRHDT and CDR2 FYEKMQ (reference sequence). With V trimmed by 5 bases and J by 4 bases, 6 bases remained unmatched. The length of the CDR3 is 15 residues. The CDR3: CASSVRDRDNQPQHF. CDR3 in DNA: TGTGCCAGCAGCGTCCGGGACAGGGATAATCAGCCCCAGCATTTT.

As regards this clonotype: This sequence may be a read error, since a much larger clone differs from it by one base. The CDR3 nucleotides read TGTGCCAGCAGCTTAGGGGGCACGGGCGGCACTGACGCTTTCTTT. This encodes CASSLGGTGGTDAFF. The gene calls are TRBV7-2 and TRBJ1-1, with D tentatively TRBD1 (5 bases). Germline values: CDR1 SGHTA, CDR2 FQGNSA. CDR3 length equals 15 residues.

For this clonotype: A much larger clonotype is one base distant, so this may be a read error. The chain is built from TRBV28 and TRBJ2-7; 13 bases match TRBD2. CDR1 is MDHEN and CDR2 is SYDVKM in the germline V gene. The CDR3 totals 19 residues. The CDR3 loop is CASSSPPDGLAGEVYGQYF. In DNA, the CDR3 is TGTGCCAGCAGTTCCCCCCCTGACGGACTAGCGGGAGAGGTGTACGGGCAGTACTTC.

This clonotype came up many times. The chain recombines TRBV6-6 with TRBJ2-5; no clear D. The CDR3 runs 14 residues. Germline loops: CDR1 MNHNY, CDR2 SVGAGI (reference sequence). V lost 5 bases and J lost 1, with 11 bases in between. The CDR3 sequence: CASSQKGSQETQYF. CDR3 DNA: TGTGCCAGCAGTCAAAAGGGATCCCAAGAGACCCAGTACTTC.

Regarding this clonotype: This may arise from a read error, as a much more abundant clone is one base away. The rearrangement joins TRBV4-3 to TRBJ2-7; the D is unclear. CDR1 LGHNA and CDR2 YSLEER come from the germline V gene. The CDR3 totals 13 residues. The CDR3 DNA reads as TGCGCCAGCGGCCAAGAGAGGTATTACGAGCAGTACTTC. This encodes CASGQERYYEQYF.

Concerning this clonotype itself: A much larger clone differs from this one at a single base, so this may be a read error. The CDR3 DNA is TGTGCCACCAGCAGACGAATGGGGAGAGATCAGCCCCAGCATTTT. Encoded protein: CATSRRMGRDQPQHF. The chain carries TRBV15 and TRBJ1-5; no clear D. The CDR3 contains 15 residues. Deletions cut 2 bases from V and 5 bases from J, with 13 bases between. Germline CDR1 is LNHNV and CDR2 is YYDKDF (reference sequence).

This clonotype was detected a few times. The chain is built from TRBV28 and TRBJ2-7, with 9 positions matching TRBD2. This CDR3 has 17 amino acids. The germline V gene has CDR1 MDHEN and CDR2 SYDVKM. Unmatched junction bases numbered 10, after V lost 4 bases and J lost 0 bases. The CDR3 DNA follows: TGTGCCAGCAGTTCCAGAGTAGCGGGAGCGATCTCCTACGAGCAGTACTTC. It specifies CASSSRVAGAISYEQYF.

As concerns this clonotype: This may stem from a read error, because a much larger clone lies one nucleotide away. Since the CDR3 does not end with the conserved phenylalanine or tryptophan, this likely comes from a read error. The CDR3: CASSLTGSSYEQYS. The CDR3 nucleotides read TGTGCCAGCAGTTTGACAGGGAGCTCCTACGAGCAGTACTCC. The chain uses TRBV28 and TRBJ2-7; 7 bases fit TRBD1. The CDR3 has 14 amino acids. Per the germline V gene, CDR1 is MDHEN and CDR2 is SYDVKM. Trimming took 3 bases from V and 0 from J; bases not matched to a gene: 2.

This clonotype has a single count. The chain recombines TRBV28 with TRBJ1-1; 8 bases agree with TRBD1. V was clipped by 4 bases and J by 0 bases; unmatched bases: 4. This CDR3 spans 15 amino acids. Germline V gene lookup returns CDR1 MDHEN and CDR2 SYDVKM. In nucleotides, the CDR3 is TGTGCCAGCAGTTCGGACAGGGAATTGAACACTGAAGCTTTCTTT. It specifies CASSSDRELNTEAFF.

As for this clonotype: This may be a read error, as it is one base from a much larger clone. The chain has TRBV15 and TRBJ2-7; D perhaps matches TRBD2 (5 bases). Germline values: CDR1 LNHNV, CDR2 YYDKDF (reference sequence). The CDR3 spans 15 residues. The CDR3 DNA sequence: TGTGCCACCTGCAGTTCGCTAGCTGGTAGCTACGAGCAGTACTTC. Protein product: CATCSSLAGSYEQYF.

This clonotype has only a few counts. With a much larger clone just one base away, this may be a read error. The chain is built from TRBV29-1 and TRBJ2-2; D may be TRBD2 (6 bases). This CDR3 has 13 amino acids. Germline loops: CDR1 SQVTM, CDR2 ANQGSEA. Here the CDR3 DNA reads TGCAGCGCTCTCTTGTCGAACACCGGGGGGCTGTTTTTT. This translates into CSALLSNTGGLFF.

This clonotype was observed at least ten times. For the CDR3, the DNA is TGTGCCAGCAGCTTAGCGCTGGGAATAGCGGGTGCAATTCCTTACGAGCAGTACTTC. It translates to CASSLALGIAGAIPYEQYF. The chain uses TRBV7-6 and TRBJ2-7; 7 bases match TRBD2. CDR1 SGHVS and CDR2 FNYEAQ come from the germline V gene. This CDR3 has 19 residues. The ends lost 0 bases at V and 4 bases at J; junction bases unmatched: 18.

This clonotype was seen a few times. This chain connects TRBV20-1 to TRBJ2-3; 7 nucleotides line up with TRBD2. Germline V lookup: CDR1 DFQATT, CDR2 SNEGSKA (reference sequence). The CDR3 consists of 17 residues. The junction had 13 bases not matched to a gene; V was cut back by 3 bases and J by 1 base. CDR3: CSASRGLEREGTDTQYF. The CDR3 bases are TGCAGTGCTAGTCGGGGGTTGGAGCGGGAAGGCACAGATACGCAGTATTTT.